The 29 T cell receptor beta chains below come from one sample, sequenced in a study of T cells in Graves' hyperthyroidism and ophthalmopathy. The source material, RNA transcripts, was used to amplify TCR beta CDR3 regions. HTBI primers were employed in a first-round RT-PCR of the TCR CDR3. Each CDR3 protein gets one entry after TCRdb re-called the multiplex PCR reads with MiXCR. This table has under 450,000 distinct CDR3 sequences, approximately 14% appearing once. Material: blood. The receptors stem from a young woman with Graves' hyperthyroidism.

The chain carries TRBV3-1 and TRBJ2-2; D might be TRBD2 (6 bases). CDR1 is LGHDT, CDR2 YNNKEL, per germline (reference sequence). The V gene lost 4 bases and the J gene lost 5 bases, with 17 bases spanning the gap. The CDR3 sequence is 16 residues long. CDR3 DNA sequence: TGTGCCAGCAGCCCCAGGACGGGAGTAGAGACCGGGGAGCTGTTTTTT. Protein: CASSPRTGVETGELFF.

The table lists this clonotype with many counts. The chain combines TRBV2 with TRBJ2-1; TRBD1 matches at 8 bases. Germline CDR1 and CDR2: SNHLY and FYNNEI. The CDR3 sequence is 12 residues long. V lost 6 bases to trimming and J lost 7 bases; unmatched junction nucleotides: 2. CDR3 protein: CASRRQGNEQFF. The CDR3 DNA reads TGTGCCAGCAGAAGACAGGGGAATGAGCAGTTCTTC. The whole variable domain, remainder taken from reference TRBV2 and TRBJ2-1, is EPEVTQTPSHQVTQMGQEVILRCVPISNHLYFYWYRQILGQKVEFLVSFYNNEISEKSEIFDDQFSVERPDGSNFTLKIRSTKLEDSAMYFCASRRQGNEQFFGPGTRLTVL.

This chain joins TRBV19 and TRBJ2-1; 8 nucleotides line up with TRBD2. The CDR3 extends over 16 amino acids. J gave up 6 bases and V 5 bases, and 12 bases lay outside the gene matches. Germline V CDR1 and CDR2: LNHDA, SQIVND (reference sequence). The CDR3 DNA follows: TGTGCCAGTAGTCCGCCGGGGGGGTTGTCAAGCAATGAGCAGTTCTTC. Protein: CASSPPGGLSSNEQFF.

This sequence joins TRBV6-1 and TRBJ1-5, with 7 bases that match TRBD1. CDR3 length: 18 residues. J was trimmed by 5 bases and V by 2 bases; bases with no gene match: 15. The V gene's germline CDR1 is MNHNS and CDR2 SASEGT. Here the CDR3 DNA reads TGTGCCAGCAGTGAAAGGCCCACAGGGGACGGGGACCATCAGCCCCAGCATTTT. This translates into CASSERPTGDGDHQPQHF.

This chain joins TRBV5-1 and TRBJ2-7; 9 bases fit TRBD2. From germline, CDR1 is SGHRS and CDR2 YFSETQ. The CDR3 has 16 amino acids. Trimming cost V 4 bases and J 5 bases; bases outside gene matches: 13. CDR3 in amino acids: CASSPGGSGRINEQYF. The CDR3 bases are TGCGCCAGCAGCCCGGGGGGCAGCGGGAGGATAAACGAGCAGTACTTC.

Worth noting for this clonotype: The junction shows a germline mismatch at one end, possibly a read error. This chain connects TRBV11-2 to TRBJ2-1; TRBD2 agrees at 11 bases. Germline values: CDR1 SGHAT, CDR2 FQNNGV. This CDR3 contains 17 residues. The CDR3 here is CASSQARTSGLDNEQFF. CDR3 nucleotide sequence: TGCGCCAGCAGCCAAGCCCGGACTAGCGGGTTAGACAATGAGCAGTTCTTC. The complete variable domain, with remaining parts taken from reference TRBV11-2 and TRBJ2-1, reads EAGVAQSPRYKIIEKRQSVAFWCNPISGHATLYWYQQILGQGPKLLIQFQNNGVVDDSQLPKDRFSAERLKGVDSTLKIQPAKLEDSAVYLCASSQARTSGLDNEQFFGPGTRLTVL.

Only a few counts were recorded for this clonotype. The chain joins TRBV18 to TRBJ2-1; 12 bases are a match to TRBD1. V dropped 6 bases and J dropped 0; count of bases not matched to a gene: 9. The V gene's germline CDR1 is KGHSH and CDR2 LQKENI. The CDR3 spans 18 residues. The CDR3 coding sequence is TGTGCCAGCTCGCCAGATCGGGACAGGGGGCCCTCCTACAATGAGCAGTTCTTC. Translating it yields CASSPDRDRGPSYNEQFF.

There are many counts of this clonotype. This sequence joins TRBV9 and TRBJ1-1; possible D gene TRBD1, 5 bases. The CDR3 has 13 residues. CDR1 and CDR2 from the germline V gene are SGDLS and YYNGEE. Trimming took 4 bases from V and 2 from J, leaving 9 bases between them. The DNA of the CDR3 is TGTGCCAGCAGCTGGGACCTAAACACTGAAGCTTTCTTT. Its protein is CASSWDLNTEAFF.

On this clonotype: Being one base from a much bigger clone, this may be a read error. The rearrangement uses TRBV27 and TRBJ2-5; no reliable D call. Germline CDR1 MNHEY, CDR2 SMNVEV (reference sequence). V was pared by 5 bases and J by 5 bases, with 12 bases between. The CDR3 runs 13 residues. Here the CDR3 DNA reads TGTGCCAGCAGTGATTTGACTGGGGAGACCCAGTACTTC. This encodes CASSDLTGETQYF.

Comments on this clonotype: This could be a read error, since a much larger clone is one nucleotide away. The chain has TRBV5-1 and TRBJ2-7; possible D gene TRBD2, 5 bases. The ends were cut back, 0 bases at V and 6 bases at J, with 25 bases in the middle. Germline assignment: CDR1 SGHRS and CDR2 YFSETQ. The CDR3 has 18 amino acids. CDR3 protein: CASSLGVSRRLFPCEQYF. The CDR3 coding sequence is TGCGCCAGCAGCTTGGGGGTTAGCCGGAGGCTTTTCCCCTGCGAGCAGTACTTC.

The table lists this clonotype with a few counts. This rearrangement joins TRBV5-4 to TRBJ2-7, with 8 bases identical to TRBD2. Trimming at V came to 4 bases and at J to 5 bases, leaving 5 bases not matched to a gene. The CDR3 length is 13 residues. Germline V gives CDR1 SGHNT, CDR2 YYREEE (reference sequence). This CDR3 reads CASSRSGSNEQYF. CDR3 sequence (DNA): TGTGCCAGCAGCCGGAGCGGGAGCAACGAGCAGTACTTC.

This clonotype was counted at least ten times. The chain employs TRBV19 and TRBJ2-7; D might be TRBD1 or TRBD2, each matching 5 bases. Trimming took off 8 bases at V and 3 bases at J, with 17 bases between the two ends. CDR3 size: 14 residues. In germline, CDR1 is LNHDA, CDR2 SQIVND (reference sequence). CDR3 sequence (DNA): TGTGCCAGTCATGACAGCCGGGACCGCTACGAGCAGTACTTC. Its protein is CASHDSRDRYEQYF.

This clonotype was detected ten times or more. The chain joins TRBV12-3 or TRBV12-4 to TRBJ2-6; D remains ambiguous. V was trimmed by 2 bases and J by 3 bases, leaving 8 bases between them. This CDR3 is 15 amino acids long. This chain's CDR3 is CASSLSTYGANVLTF. CDR3 in DNA: TGTGCCAGCAGTTTAAGTACTTATGGGGCCAACGTCCTGACTTTC.

This clonotype came up many times. The rearrangement joins TRBV11-2 to TRBJ2-1; 9 nucleotides align to TRBD1. V lost 5 bases, J lost 1 base, and 9 bases stayed unmatched. The length of the CDR3 is 17 residues. Germline V gene sequence: CDR1 SGHAT, CDR2 FQNNGV. The CDR3 sequence: CASSPGTGFGSYNEQFF. CDR3 DNA sequence: TGTGCCAGCAGCCCCGGGACAGGGTTCGGGTCCTACAATGAGCAGTTCTTC.

This clonotype has ten or more counts. The chain couples TRBV11-1 to TRBJ2-1; D unclear. The germline V gene has CDR1 SGHAT and CDR2 FQDESV (reference sequence). The CDR3 contains 12 residues. V was pared by 5 bases and J by 6 bases, with 8 bases between. The CDR3 spells CASSQRFNEQFF. For the CDR3, the DNA is TGTGCCAGCAGCCAAAGGTTCAATGAGCAGTTCTTC.

The chain has TRBV2 and TRBJ2-1; 16 nucleotides line up with TRBD2. The CDR3 spans 15 residues. Germline loops: CDR1 SNHLY, CDR2 FYNNEI. The junction had 5 bases not matched to a gene; V was cut back by 6 bases and J by 9 bases. CDR3 amino acids: CASRGTSGRGGEQFF. For the CDR3, the DNA is TGTGCCAGCAGGGGGACTAGCGGGAGGGGGGGTGAGCAGTTCTTC.

There are many counts of this clonotype. The chain is built from TRBV12-3 or TRBV12-4 and TRBJ2-7; 11 positions agree with TRBD1. Trimming removed 5 bases from V and 2 bases from J; junction bases left unmatched: 2. The CDR3 is made up of 14 amino acids. The CDR3 spells CASSRDRGTYEQYF. CDR3 coding DNA: TGTGCCAGCAGTCGGGACAGGGGGACCTACGAGCAGTACTTC.

This clonotype was seen a few times. Just one base apart from a much larger clone, this may be a read error. This chain connects TRBV28 to TRBJ2-7; 8 bases fit TRBD1. In germline, CDR1 is MDHEN, CDR2 SYDVKM. The CDR3 consists of 14 residues. CDR3 region: CASSSGQGVYKQYF. Written as DNA, the CDR3 is TGTGCCAGCAGTTCCGGACAGGGTGTCTACAAGCAGTACTTC.

The V call is TRBV6-5, the J call TRBJ1-1; 10 bases are a match to TRBD1. V trimming: 4 bases; J trimming: 4 bases; junction bases outside the gene matches: 6. Germline V gene data show CDR1 as MNHEY and CDR2 as SVGAGI. The CDR3 is made up of 15 amino acids. CDR3 region: CASSFPGTGVTEAFF. The CDR3 DNA is TGTGCCAGCAGTTTCCCCGGGACAGGGGTCACTGAAGCTTTCTTT.

This clonotype was observed a few times. V gene TRBV5-1 combines with J gene TRBJ2-3; tentatively, D is TRBD1 (5 bases). Germline CDR1 and CDR2: SGHRS and YFSETQ. V shed 4 bases and J shed 0 bases, with 15 bases lying between them. The CDR3 loop spans 16 amino acids. The CDR3: CASSPGRDASTDTQYF. CDR3 nucleotides: TGCGCCAGCAGCCCGGGCAGGGATGCTAGCACAGATACGCAGTATTTT.

This clonotype was seen repeatedly, ten times or more. This rearrangement joins TRBV27 to TRBJ2-5; perhaps TRBD1 as D (6 bases). CDR1 and CDR2 (germline): MNHEY, SMNVEV (reference sequence). V was pared by 5 bases and J by 7 bases, with 20 bases between. The CDR3 is 15 amino acids. The CDR3 DNA follows: TGTGCCAGCAGTCGACCGGGACAAGTACCAGGGACCCAGTACTTC. Its protein is CASSRPGQVPGTQYF.

The V gene is TRBV19, the J gene TRBJ2-5, with D tentatively TRBD2 (6 bases). The CDR3 contains 15 residues. Germline V CDR1 and CDR2: LNHDA, SQIVND (reference sequence). Between the trimmed V and J ends, which lost 6 bases and 2 bases, there was a span of 16 bases. CDR3 loop: CASSFSGPDQETQYF. The CDR3 bases are TGTGCCAGTAGCTTTAGCGGACCTGATCAAGAGACCCAGTACTTC.

This clonotype was seen more than once but under ten times. The CDR3 sequence is CASSLVGARADTQYF. CDR3 sequence (DNA): TGCGCCAGCAGCCTTGTGGGGGCCAGAGCAGATACGCAGTATTTT. The chain combines TRBV4-1 with TRBJ2-3; D might be TRBD1 (6 bases). V was cut by 4 bases and J by 4 bases, with 15 bases left in between. Per germline, CDR1 MGHRA and CDR2 YSYEKL. The CDR3 is 15 amino acids.

There are many counts of this clonotype. The rearrangement joins TRBV4-1 to TRBJ1-3; no firm D call. CDR1 and CDR2 from the germline V gene are MGHRA and YSYEKL. Trimming pared 5 bases from V and 0 bases from J, leaving 11 bases between. This CDR3 spans 15 amino acids. The CDR3 is CASSSREISGNTIYF. In DNA, the CDR3 is TGCGCCAGCAGCTCGCGAGAGATCTCTGGAAACACCATATATTTT.

This clonotype has at least ten counts. The chain joins TRBV5-1 to TRBJ2-2; tentatively, D is TRBD1 or TRBD2 (5 bases each). The V gene lost 1 base and the J gene lost 4 bases, with 8 bases spanning the gap. Germline assignment: CDR1 SGHRS and CDR2 YFSETQ. The CDR3 is made up of 14 amino acids. The CDR3 DNA sequence: TGCGCCAGCAGCTTGTACGGGGCCACCGGGGAGCTGTTTTTT. Its protein is CASSLYGATGELFF. Combining the CDR3 with reference TRBV5-1 and TRBJ2-2 gives the whole variable domain KAGVTQTPRYLIKTRGQQVTLSCSPISGHRSVSWYQQTPGQGLQFLFEYFSETQRNKGNFPGRFSGRQFSNSRSEMNVSTLELGDSALYLCASSLYGATGELFFGEGSRLTVL.

This clonotype was observed a handful of times. The chain is built from TRBV10-1 and TRBJ2-1; 9 bases fit TRBD1. The CDR3 is made up of 13 amino acids. V was clipped by 0 bases and J by 15 bases; unmatched bases: 6. Looked up from germline, CDR1 is WNHNN and CDR2 is SYGVQD (reference sequence). In DNA, the CDR3 is TGCGCCAGCAGTGAGTCACAGGGGGCTCGCCTGTTCTTC. Its translation: CASSESQGARLFF.

This clonotype was counted ten times or more. CDR3 sequence: CSAGQEYGAFF. The CDR3 bases are TGCAGTGCGGGACAGGAGTACGGAGCTTTCTTT. This rearrangement joins TRBV20-1 to TRBJ1-1, with 8 bases aligning to TRBD1. V shed 6 bases, J shed 10 bases, and the junction held 7 bases outside the gene matches. Germline CDR1 and CDR2: DFQATT and SNEGSKA (reference sequence). The CDR3 runs to 11 residues.

This clonotype has ten or more counts. The rearrangement links TRBV27 to TRBJ2-3, with D perhaps TRBD2 (6 bases). V lost 6 bases and J lost 6, with 16 bases in between. Per germline, CDR1 MNHEY and CDR2 SMNVEV (reference sequence). The CDR3 loop spans 14 amino acids. Here the CDR3 DNA reads TGTGCCAGCAGCTTCGCGGGGCGAAGGGATACGCAGTATTTT. This codes for CASSFAGRRDTQYF.

This clonotype was detected a few times. The V gene is TRBV20-1, the J gene TRBJ2-1; maybe TRBD2 (6 bases). With 1 base removed from V and 1 base from J, the gap between germline ends came to 11 bases. Germline values: CDR1 DFQATT, CDR2 SNEGSKA (reference sequence). This CDR3 region has 15 residues. This CDR3 is CSARGAGLSYNEQFF. The CDR3 region has the DNA TGCAGTGCTAGAGGGGCGGGGCTTTCCTACAATGAGCAGTTCTTC.